A single sample is the source of the 9 T cell receptor beta chains below, sequenced in a study of a mutant IDH1 vaccine in newly diagnosed glioma. The sample's time point: baseline, week 1 (first vaccination visit). Described treatment: pre-vaccination baseline after standard-of-care therapy. The data were produced by immunoSEQ multiplex PCR, yet TCRdb's version contains in-frame clones alone and is incomplete. The sample lists roughly 50,000 clones, approximately 81% occurring once. The input for sequencing was PBMCs, taken from a glioma patient treated with radiotherapy, temozolomide or both. These receptors came from a man between 18 and 35 years old with glioma.

This chain connects TRBV6-1 to TRBJ2-2, with 11 bases matching TRBD1. V was pared by 11 bases and J by 2 bases, with 4 bases of the junction left unmatched. Germline-derived CDR1 and CDR2 are MNHNS and SASEGT. The CDR3 runs 14 residues. CDR3 amino acids: CAGQGAHNTGELFF. The CDR3 coding sequence is TGTGCCGGACAGGGGGCGCATAACACCGGGGAGCTGTTTTTT.

This chain uses TRBV29-1 with TRBJ2-7; tentatively, D is TRBD2 (7 bases). The V gene's germline CDR1 is SQVTM and CDR2 ANQGSEA. V was pared by 0 bases and J by 9 bases, with 21 bases between. The CDR3 has 15 residues. This CDR3 is CSVEDHASGATGQYF. CDR3 sequence (DNA): TGCAGCGTTGAAGATCACGCTAGCGGAGCGACAGGGCAGTACTTC.

This clone was seen just once. The chain employs TRBV18 and TRBJ2-3, with a weak D call TRBD1 (5 bases). CDR3 length: 15 amino acids. V shed 1 base and J shed 4 bases, with 12 bases lying between them. From germline, CDR1 is KGHSH and CDR2 LQKENI. The DNA for the CDR3 is TGTGCCAGCTCACCACTGGGGTTGACAGCAGATACGCAGTATTTT. Translated, it gives CASSPLGLTADTQYF.

This chain connects TRBV29-1 to TRBJ2-2, with D unclear. This CDR3 region has 13 residues. V was pared by 6 bases and J by 0 bases, with 8 bases between. CDR1 is SQVTM, CDR2 ANQGSEA, per germline. CDR3 coding DNA: TGCAGCGTGAAGGAGTCGAACACCGGGGAGCTGTTTTTT. The encoded protein is CSVKESNTGELFF.

The CDR3 region is CASSSRPDRVYGYTF. CDR3 DNA sequence: TGTGCCAGCAGCTCGAGACCGGACAGGGTCTATGGCTACACCTTC. V usage is TRBV7-8 and J usage is TRBJ1-2; TRBD1 aligns across 8 bases. V was pared by 4 bases and J by 4 bases, with 8 bases of the junction left unmatched. Germline V lookup: CDR1 SGHVS, CDR2 FQNEAQ. The CDR3 is 15 amino acids. Variable domain in full (rest from reference TRBV7-8 and TRBJ1-2): GAGVSQSPRYKVAKRGQDVALRCDPISGHVSLFWYQQALGQGPEFLTYFQNEAQLDKSGLPSDRFFAERPEGSVSTLKIQRTQQEDSAVYLCASSSRPDRVYGYTFGSGTRLTVV.

The chain couples TRBV5-6 to TRBJ1-2; D possibly corresponds to TRBD1 (6 bases). Trimming stripped 4 bases from V and 6 bases from J, with 13 bases between. Germline assignment: CDR1 SGHDT and CDR2 YYEEEE. The CDR3 sequence is 13 residues long. CDR3 region: CASSPHRGDGYTF. DNA of the CDR3: TGTGCCAGCAGCCCCCATAGGGGGGATGGCTACACCTTC.

V and J are TRBV10-2 and TRBJ2-3; 9 nucleotides line up with TRBD2. Trimming cost V 2 bases and J 2 bases; bases outside gene matches: 8. Germline V CDR1 and CDR2: WSHSY, SAAADI. The CDR3 has 17 amino acids. CDR3 sequence: CASSEVYLAGNTDTQYF. CDR3 in DNA: TGCGCCAGCAGTGAGGTTTACCTAGCGGGGAACACAGATACGCAGTATTTT.

V usage is TRBV4-3 and J usage is TRBJ2-3, with unresolved D. V lost 2 bases to trimming and J lost 1 base, with 13 bases between them. CDR1 and CDR2 from the germline V gene are LGHNA and YSLEER. This CDR3 has 16 amino acids. The chain's CDR3 is CASSQLASLGTDTQYF. CDR3 DNA: TGCGCCAGCAGCCAACTCGCGAGCCTGGGCACAGATACGCAGTATTTT.

The chain couples TRBV5-1 to TRBJ2-5; perhaps TRBD1 as D (6 bases). The germline V gene has CDR1 SGHRS and CDR2 YFSETQ. V lost 0 bases, J lost 7 bases, and 13 bases lay in between. The CDR3 runs 14 residues. CDR3 region: CASSLEGGEGTQYF. The CDR3 region has the DNA TGCGCCAGCAGCTTGGAAGGGGGAGAGGGGACCCAGTACTTC.